The rows below give T cell receptor beta chains drawn from one sample of a study of blood T cell repertoires in COVID-19. Method: immunoSEQ multiplex PCR; TCRdb's copy keeps in-frame clones and lacks some. Of 70,000 to 90,000 clones detected, almost 85% appear once; the ten largest clones hold 1.2%. The sample comprised peripheral blood. The source is a woman of 80 years or more with acute or convalescent COVID-19. Each CDR3 is given with its conserved first and last residue. The D gene is left open where the match is weak.

d_gene	j_gene	v_gene	CDR3nt	CDR3aa
TRBD1	TRBJ1-4	TRBV19	TGTGCCAGTAGTAGGACCGGGACAGTTGGAGAAAAACTGTTTTTT	CASSRTGTVGEKLFF
TRBD1	TRBJ1-2	TRBV5-4	TGTGCCAGCAGCCACCAGTCCAGGGGGCGCCCCTATGGCTACACCTTC	CASSHQSRGRPYGYTF
NA	TRBJ1-3	TRBV5-1	TGCGCCAGCAGCACCAACCGACAAGACTCTGGAAACACCATATATTTT	CASSTNRQDSGNTIYF
NA	TRBJ1-5	TRBV3-1/TRBV3-2	TGTGCCAGCAGCCTGGCAGGGAGCAATCAGCCCCAGCATTTT	CASSLAGSNQPQHF
NA	TRBJ2-7	TRBV10-2	TGCGCCAGCAGTGAGTTGGCAGGCGAGCAGTACTTC	CASSELAGEQYF
TRBD2	TRBJ2-2	TRBV20-1	TGCAGTGCCAGTGGGACTAGCGGGAGTGGCGGGGAGCTGTTTTTT	CSASGTSGSGGELFF
NA	TRBJ1-1	TRBV7-2	TGTGCCAGCAGCTTAGCCCCAGGGGTGTGGACTGAAGCTTTCTTT	CASSLAPGVWTEAFF
NA	TRBJ2-5	TRBV4-1	TGCGCCAGCAGCCCCCGACAAGCCGTAGAAGAGACCCAGTACTTC	CASSPRQAVEETQYF
NA	TRBJ1-1	TRBV12-3/TRBV12-4	TGTGCCAGCAGTTTTGCAGGGATGACTGAAGCTTTCTTT	CASSFAGMTEAFF
NA	TRBJ1-4	TRBV14	TGTGCCAGCAGCCCAAAGGGGGTAAAACTGTTTTTT	CASSPKGVKLFF
TRBD1	TRBJ2-1	TRBV5-1	TGCGCCAGCAGCCCCGGGGACAGCTCCTACAATGAGCAGTTCTTC	CASSPGDSSYNEQFF
NA	TRBJ2-7	TRBV4-1	TGCGCCAGCAGACAATCACCGGACAGTTCCTACGAGCAGTACTTC	CASRQSPDSSYEQYF